Below, one T cell receptor beta chain is given with its context. Its antigen is unknown. Base-call qualities are not available, and no considerably larger clone is one nucleotide away. The CDR3 regions of human TCRbeta chains were analyzed by immunosequencing. In the paper's pipeline: Repertoire TCRs were matched against a reference library of SARS-CoV-2-specific TCRs generated with the MIRA antigen-specificity platform. Breadth meant the fraction of unique TCRs that were SARS-CoV-2-associated, whereas depth meant the fraction of total T cells that were SARS-CoV-2-associated. Using the MIRA data, each spike-specific TCR was mapped to the spike region that the TCR reacts to and placed in a CD4 or CD8 class. Log10-transformed breadth and depth values were compared by one-way ANOVA with Sidak's multiple comparisons tests. Sourced from immuneACCESS, this table was stored by TCRdb with only in-frame sequences that have V and J called. A share of the clones is absent; for the studies checked, an unresolved V gene accounts for under half, and the remainder has no known explanation. V and J calls and clone size are those listed in that table; D and trimming were worked out from the DNA. Present in this sample are over 100,000 clones, 85% to 90% of which were seen just once. Around 12% of the sample lies in the top ten.

Trimming takes 4 bases from V and 2 bases from J, and the germline ends sit 5 bases apart. For CDR1 and CDR2, the germline V gene lists MDHEN and SYDVKM. From the cysteine through the phenylalanine, the CDR3 covers 12 amino acids. This entry keeps only the CDR3 DNA: 36 bases, framed from base 1. These data are taken from a study of T cell responses to AZD1222 COVID-19 vaccine (dated by TCRdb to the early 2020s). Study-wide context: AZD1222 recipients whose second dose came at about 4 weeks and those whose second dose came at about 12 weeks were combined into one group, since spike-specific TCR depth and breadth did not differ between the two schedules. A total of about 250 trial participants underwent TCR sequencing, of whom some 200 had received two doses of AZD1222 and about 26 had received two doses of the MenACWY control vaccine. Trial participants were enrolled by age into 18-55, 56-69 and 70-plus year subgroups, with 148, 28 and 57 TCR-sequenced participants respectively.

The time point label on this specimen signifies: baseline before first vaccination. Vaccinee samples were obtained from the UK trials COV001 and COV002, which included a single-blind randomized controlled phase 2/3 trial of AZD1222 (ChAdOx1 nCoV-19) in healthy adults. For TCRbeta chain sequencing, PBMC samples from trial participants were taken at day 0 and at day 28 after the second dose. Study-wide conclusions, independent of this receptor: Most participants were white British and females outnumbered males, and the authors suggested that clonal diversity may have been underestimated. Vaccine-associated CD4 TCRs spanned the whole spike protein, with dominant responses in regions 160-218 and 743-854. The 56-69-year group was small, and its depth increase did not reach significance, likely because of low power. Reportedly, close to half of the unique spike-specific TCRs recognized epitopes lying outside the regions that are mutated in the B.1.351 and B.1.1.7 variants. Conclusions about previously exposed vaccinees were limited because only five to seven AZD1222 recipients were SARS-CoV-2 seropositive at baseline. Because no day 14 peak-response samples were available, the repertoires could be characterized only after the peak T cell response. After two AZD1222 doses, both the breadth and the depth of spike-specific TCRs were significantly higher than at day 0 and than in MenACWY recipients.

This sample comprised peripheral blood, obtained on day 0 of AZD1222 vaccination. The TCR sequence derives from an adult in good health. The rearrangement joined TRBV28 to TRBJ1-1, with no D gene named confidently. CDR3 region: CASSYDNTEAFF. The sequenced DNA is TGTGCCAGCAGTTACGATAACACTGAAGCTTTCTTT.